What follows is one T cell receptor beta chain and its context. The target of this receptor is not known. No much larger clone exists at a distance of one base, and base qualities are not known. The data derive from a study of blood T cell repertoires in COVID-19 (dated by TCRdb to about 2020). Broadly, across the study: Collaborator samples came from the United States, Italy and Spain and covered acute and convalescent phases of COVID-19. The prospective study material was composed of cDNA or gDNA derived from T cells, B-cell-depleted T cells, or PBMCs. Subjects who had been exposed to COVID-19, were actively infected with it, or had recovered from it provided the deeply sampled blood TCRbeta repertoires that made up the dataset. A freely available public database, intended as a resource for researchers studying the immune response to SARS-CoV-2, is where the repertoires were released. Samples were obtained from the ongoing ImmuneRACE study (first 160 participants) and from approximately 1,200 subjects provided by 6 global collaborators. Nearly every sample came with metadata listing a de-identified subject ID, COVID-19 status, age in years and sex. Where available, HLA class I and class II types were taken from metadata supplied by the sample provider and were not determined by assay-based typing.

Overall study results and their limits: How much clinical and demographic metadata was included differed by source and by participant, and the metadata was provided uncurated.

In the germline V gene (reference sequence), CDR1 corresponds to LGHDT and CDR2 to YNNKEL. Taken from cysteine to phenylalanine, the CDR3 has 14 residues. Of the read, only the CDR3 DNA is kept; its 42 bases are in frame from base 1. V is pared back by 4 bases and J by 11 bases, with 15 bases lying between the germline termini. Each collaborating institution followed its own protocols to collect whole blood in K2EDTA tubes. Collaborator samples were shipped for TCRbeta analysis as frozen whole blood, isolated PBMCs, or DNA extracted from either sample type. TCRbeta CDR3 regions were amplified from genomic DNA by means of the immunoSEQ Assay, a bias-controlled multiplex PCR. The study's own analysis went as follows. The number of nucleated cells in each sample was estimated from the amplification of reference gene primers within the assay. To quantify the absolute abundance of each unique TCRbeta CDR3 rearrangement, sequence reads were collapsed and filtered. For each sample, productive Simpson clonality was calculated as the square root of Simpson's diversity index over productive rearrangements. Entries here come from immuneACCESS through TCRdb and include only in-frame sequences with V and J called. Some clones fail to appear in such tables; in the studies checked, an unresolved V gene covers under half of the shortfall, and the cause of the remainder is unknown. V and J calls and clone size are copied from that table; D and trimming were computed from the DNA. Recorded for this sample are about 150,000 clones; about 90% of them occurred a single time. The ten largest clonotypes hold under 0.6% of the sample.

The rearrangement combines TRBV3-1 (or the pseudogene TRBV3-2) with TRBJ1-6, with no confidently assigned D gene. The receptor comes from a man in his fifties or sixties with acute or convalescent COVID-19. Sample: peripheral blood. The CDR3 here reads CASSPPVLAAPLHF. Here is the DNA: TGTGCCAGCAGCCCCCCGGTCCTAGCAGCACCCCTCCACTTT.